What follows are 29 T cell receptor beta chains derived from one specimen sequenced in a study of blood T cell repertoires in COVID-19. Sequenced by immunoSEQ multiplex PCR; TCRdb stores in-frame clones only, minus some. Of about 160,000 clones listed, 65% to 85% were seen once; the top ten hold 3.7%. The sample taken for sequencing was peripheral blood. These receptors all come from an elderly woman with acute or convalescent COVID-19.

The chain combines TRBV5-1 with TRBJ2-3, with a possible D match to TRBD2 (5 bases). Germline V gene lookup returns CDR1 SGHRS and CDR2 YFSETQ. Trimming took 1 base from V and 3 from J, leaving 6 bases between them. The CDR3 runs to 13 residues. The CDR3 nucleotides read TGCGCCAGCAGCTTGCCGGGGACAGATACGCAGTATTTT. Translated, it gives CASSLPGTDTQYF.

V usage is TRBV9 and J usage is TRBJ2-1; 9 positions agree with TRBD2. Trimming at V came to 0 bases and at J to 0 bases, leaving 7 bases not matched to a gene. The CDR3 extends over 18 amino acids. Per germline, CDR1 SGDLS and CDR2 YYNGEE. CDR3 residues: CASSVVGLAGSSYNEQFF. In DNA form, the CDR3 reads TGTGCCAGCAGCGTAGTAGGTCTAGCGGGAAGCTCCTACAATGAGCAGTTCTTC.

The V call is TRBV9, the J call TRBJ1-2, with D possibly TRBD1 on 5 matching bases. Germline assignment: CDR1 SGDLS and CDR2 YYNGEE. The CDR3 has 18 amino acids. The V end lost 0 bases, the J end lost 4 bases, and 22 bases lay between the germline ends. CDR3 sequence reads: CASSVAQVATDATYGYTF. The CDR3 region has the DNA TGTGCCAGCAGCGTAGCCCAGGTGGCGACAGATGCGACCTATGGCTACACCTTC.

This clone was seen more than once but under ten times. J is TRBJ1-3 and V is TRBV30, with no clear D. CDR1 and CDR2 (germline): GTSNPN, SVGIG (reference sequence). V was clipped by 2 bases and J by 3 bases, with 5 bases between them. This CDR3 region has 12 residues. CDR3 loop: CAWSPNGNTIYF. CDR3 sequence (DNA): TGTGCCTGGAGTCCCAATGGAAACACCATATATTTT.

The chain recombines TRBV4-1 with TRBJ1-3; TRBD1 agrees at 9 bases. This CDR3 spans 19 amino acids. Germline V gene data show CDR1 as MGHRA and CDR2 as YSYEKL. Germline trimming cut 0 bases from V and 4 bases from J; bases unmatched to any gene: 13. In nucleotides, the CDR3 is TGCGCCAGCAGCCAAGATACCGGGGACAGGGTCGGGTTGGGAAACACCATATATTTT. Translating gives CASSQDTGDRVGLGNTIYF.

The chain couples TRBV5-1 to TRBJ2-5, with TRBD2 matching 9 bases. V was pared by 1 base and J by 4 bases, with 11 bases of the junction left unmatched. The CDR3 covers 17 residues. Germline-derived CDR1 and CDR2 are SGHRS and YFSETQ. CDR3 DNA sequence: TGCGCCAGCAGCTTGAGGCAAACTAGCGGGCTCATAGAGACCCAGTACTTC. It translates to CASSLRQTSGLIETQYF.

CDR3 DNA: TGTGCCAGCAGCGGCAGGGAGGGGTCTCCCCTCTACGAGCAGTACTTC. It yields the protein CASSGREGSPLYEQYF. The chain links TRBV9 to TRBJ2-7; TRBD2 agrees at 7 bases. This CDR3 is 16 amino acids long. Germline V gene lookup returns CDR1 SGDLS and CDR2 YYNGEE. With 3 bases clipped from V and 3 bases from J, the junction kept 12 bases outside the gene matches.

The rearrangement links TRBV11-3 to TRBJ2-2, with no clear D. V lost 3 bases, J lost 5 bases, and 4 bases lay in between. CDR1 SGHNT and CDR2 YENEEA come from the germline V gene. The CDR3 runs to 12 residues. The CDR3 loop is CASSFSTGELFF. The CDR3 DNA reads as TGTGCCAGCAGCTTTAGTACCGGGGAGCTGTTTTTT.

The rearrangement uses TRBV5-1 and TRBJ2-5; TRBD2 is a possible D gene (5 bases). In germline, CDR1 is SGHRS, CDR2 YFSETQ. The CDR3 has 14 amino acids. Trimming removed 2 bases at V and 2 bases at J, with 10 bases between. CDR3 loop: CASSFTGRQETQYF. The CDR3 region has the DNA TGCGCCAGCAGCTTTACGGGGAGACAAGAGACCCAGTACTTC.

The sample holds a few counts of this clone. The V gene is TRBV25-1, the J gene TRBJ2-3; D is perhaps TRBD2 (6 bases). V was cut by 4 bases and J by 4 bases, with 18 bases left in between. Germline lookup yields CDR1 MGHDK and CDR2 SYGVNS. The CDR3 is made up of 16 amino acids. The CDR3 nucleotides are TGTGCCAGCAGTGCCGCCGGGCTAGCGTCGGCAGATACGCAGTATTTT. Amino acids: CASSAAGLASADTQYF.

This clone came up once. The CDR3 reads CASSPLERAEAFF. The CDR3 DNA is TGTGCCAGCTCACCCCTCGAGAGGGCTGAAGCTTTCTTT. The genes are TRBV18 and TRBJ1-1; D unclear. There are 13 residues in the CDR3. Germline V CDR1 and CDR2: KGHSH, LQKENI. Trimming left V 3 bases short and J 6 bases short, with 11 bases between.

This clone has more than one count but fewer than ten. The V gene is TRBV3-1 (or the pseudogene TRBV3-2), the J gene TRBJ1-6, with 10 bases fitting TRBD1. There are 18 residues in the CDR3. Per germline, CDR1 LGHDT and CDR2 YNNKEL (reference sequence). The V gene end was trimmed by 5 bases and the J gene end by 4 bases; junction bases not matched to a gene: 11. Written as DNA, the CDR3 is TGTGCCAGCAGCTCCGGGGCACGGACAGGGGGTTATAATTCACCCCTCCACTTT. It encodes CASSSGARTGGYNSPLHF.

This clone was recorded once. This chain links TRBV27 with TRBJ1-2; no clear D. Germline V CDR1 and CDR2: MNHEY, SMNVEV (reference sequence). The length of the CDR3 is 13 residues. V lost 1 base and J lost 3, with 6 bases in between. CDR3: CASSLYRDYGYTF. The CDR3, as DNA: TGTGCCAGCAGTTTATACAGAGACTATGGCTACACCTTC.

CDR3 loop: CASSEQGLLGETQYF. CDR3 in DNA: TGTGCCAGCAGTGAACAGGGACTGCTGGGGGAGACCCAGTACTTC. The chain has TRBV2 and TRBJ2-5; D perhaps matches TRBD2 (6 bases). Germline CDR1 and CDR2: SNHLY and FYNNEI. CDR3 length: 15 amino acids. Trimming left V 2 bases short and J 5 bases short, with 15 bases between.

This chain joins TRBV23-1 and TRBJ1-1; no reliable D call. TRBV23-1 is filed as an ORF, its function uncertain. V gave up 11 bases and J gave up 8 bases, with 18 bases separating them. The CDR3 has 12 amino acids. The CDR3 spells CAVSLWRREAFF. The DNA for the CDR3 is TGCGCCGTCTCTCTCTGGAGGAGAGAAGCTTTCTTT.

The J gene is TRBJ1-2, the V gene TRBV28; D may be TRBD1 (6 bases). CDR3 size: 14 residues. The germline gives CDR1 MDHEN, CDR2 SYDVKM. Deletions cut 4 bases from V and 3 bases from J, with 12 bases between. Here the CDR3 reads CASSSPTGYYGYTF. The CDR3 coding sequence is TGTGCCAGCAGTTCCCCGACAGGATACTATGGCTACACCTTC.

This chain uses TRBV19 with TRBJ2-5; D gene ambiguous. The CDR3 loop spans 14 amino acids. Trimming took off 8 bases at V and 4 bases at J, with 17 bases between the two ends. Per the germline V gene, CDR1 is LNHDA and CDR2 is SQIVND (reference sequence). The CDR3 loop reads CASGRGWVGETQYF. CDR3 DNA sequence: TGTGCCAGTGGTAGAGGTTGGGTCGGAGAGACCCAGTACTTC.

The CDR3 sequence: CASSTLAGAIGANVLTF. The DNA for the CDR3 is TGTGCCAGTAGTACACTAGCGGGAGCTATTGGGGCCAACGTCCTGACTTTC. The V call is TRBV19, the J call TRBJ2-6; 11 nucleotides match TRBD2. Germline V gives CDR1 LNHDA, CDR2 SQIVND (reference sequence). V dropped 4 bases and J dropped 3; count of bases not matched to a gene: 5. The length of the CDR3 is 17 residues.

V gene TRBV4-3 combines with J gene TRBJ2-1; 9 bases agree with TRBD2. The CDR3 length is 16 residues. Germline V gives CDR1 LGHNA, CDR2 YSLEER. The junction had 11 bases not matched to a gene; V was cut back by 3 bases and J by 8 bases. CDR3 residues: CASSQGGGDSSHEQFF. The CDR3 DNA reads as TGCGCCAGCAGCCAGGGCGGGGGGGATTCTTCCCATGAGCAGTTCTTC.

The rearrangement links TRBV9 to TRBJ2-3; the match to TRBD2 covers 12 bases. CDR1 is SGDLS, CDR2 YYNGEE, per germline. With V trimmed by 4 bases and J by 11 bases, 11 bases remained unmatched. The CDR3 spans 15 residues. The CDR3 loop reads CASSPDPSSGREQYF. In nucleotides, the CDR3 is TGTGCCAGCAGCCCCGACCCTTCTAGCGGGAGGGAGCAGTATTTT. Together with reference TRBV9 and TRBJ2-3, the CDR3 gives the full variable domain: DSGVTQTPKHLITATGQRVTLRCSPRSGDLSVYWYQQSLDQGLQFLIQYYNGEERAKGNILERFSAQQFPDLHSELNLSSLELGDSALYFCASSPDPSSGREQYFGPGTRLTVL.

The rearrangement links TRBV11-2 to TRBJ1-2; weak D call: TRBD1 (5 bases). Germline V CDR1 and CDR2: SGHAT, FQNNGV. V lost 0 bases to trimming and J lost 7 bases, with 21 bases between them. The CDR3 is 17 amino acids. The CDR3: CASSLEWGREGRSGYTF. For the CDR3, the DNA is TGTGCCAGCAGCTTAGAATGGGGCCGGGAGGGGCGGAGTGGCTACACCTTC.

This chain uses TRBV25-1 with TRBJ1-2; perhaps TRBD1 as D (6 bases). V lost 6 bases and J lost 2, with 10 bases in between. Per the germline V gene, CDR1 is MGHDK and CDR2 is SYGVNS. There are 13 residues in the CDR3. The CDR3 spells CASSETGNYGYTF. The CDR3 nucleotides are TGTGCCAGCAGCGAAACAGGGAACTATGGCTACACCTTC.

V is TRBV5-1 and J is TRBJ1-1; maybe TRBD1 (5 bases). This CDR3 spans 14 amino acids. CDR1 SGHRS and CDR2 YFSETQ come from the germline V gene. Trimming pared 5 bases from V and 0 bases from J, leaving 11 bases between. The CDR3 bases are TGCGCCAGCAGGAGGGAGGGGTTGAACACTGAAGCTTTCTTT. Amino acids: CASRREGLNTEAFF.

The V gene is TRBV6-4, the J gene TRBJ1-6; TRBD1 matches 10 bases. Germline CDR1 is MRHNA and CDR2 is SNTAGT. The CDR3 covers 13 residues. V gave up 6 bases and J gave up 10 bases; unmatched junction bases: 3. CDR3 region: CASSRDRGSPLHF. The CDR3 region has the DNA TGTGCCAGCAGCCGGGACAGGGGATCACCCCTCCACTTT.

CDR3 nucleotides: TGTGCCAGCAGCATCGAACGGACAGGGGGATACAATGAGCAGTTCTTC. Amino acids: CASSIERTGGYNEQFF. The rearrangement joins TRBV2 to TRBJ2-1; 10 nucleotides match TRBD1. The CDR3 loop spans 16 amino acids. Per the germline V gene, CDR1 is SNHLY and CDR2 is FYNNEI. J lost 4 bases, V lost 6 bases, and 9 bases had no gene match.

The J gene is TRBJ1-6, the V gene TRBV9; 7 bases agree with TRBD1. V dropped 4 bases and J dropped 10; count of bases not matched to a gene: 8. This CDR3 has 14 amino acids. CDR1 is SGDLS, CDR2 YYNGEE, per germline. CDR3 coding DNA: TGTGCCAGCAGCCCCCGACAGGGCGGGTCACCCCTCCACTTT. Translating gives CASSPRQGGSPLHF.

The rearrangement uses TRBV3-1 (or the pseudogene TRBV3-2) and TRBJ1-1, with D perhaps matching TRBD1 (5 bases). This CDR3 comprises 14 residues. Trimming stripped 5 bases from V and 4 bases from J, with 14 bases between. Germline V lookup: CDR1 LGHDT, CDR2 YNNKEL (reference sequence). The CDR3 protein is CASSTRESSTEAFF. The CDR3 nucleotides are TGTGCCAGCAGCACCAGGGAAAGTAGCACTGAAGCTTTCTTT.

This chain joins TRBV5-1 and TRBJ1-2, with TRBD1 matching over 9 bases. The germline V gene encodes CDR1 SGHRS and CDR2 YFSETQ. The CDR3 runs to 15 residues. The junction had 11 bases not matched to a gene; V was cut back by 3 bases and J by 8 bases. Here the CDR3 reads CASSSGQGDTLGYTF. The CDR3 DNA reads TGCGCCAGCAGCTCGGGACAGGGCGATACGCTAGGCTACACCTTC.

This clone showed up just a few times. The rearrangement uses TRBV6-5 and TRBJ2-7, with unresolved D. Germline-derived CDR1 and CDR2 are MNHEY and SVGAGI. The CDR3 has 16 amino acids. V was clipped by 1 base and J by 3 bases, with 16 bases between them. CDR3 coding DNA: TGTGCCAGCAGTTACTTCCCCGAACCGACAAGCTACGAGCAGTACTTC. Encoded protein: CASSYFPEPTSYEQYF.